These 8 T cell receptor beta chains were sequenced from one sample in a study of regulatory T cells in long-lasting Graves disease. This sample's time point: newly diagnosed GD, antithyroid drugs for less than 3 months. PBMCs provided the RNA from which the TCR library was made. CDR3 regions were amplified by Arm-PCR using iRepertoire HTBI primers to build TCR beta libraries. MiXCR, applied by TCRdb to the multiplex PCR reads, yields one record per CDR3 protein. The sample yields roughly 560,000 distinct CDR3 sequences, about 12% seen once. The same specimen was also included in a second study, on T cells in Graves' hyperthyroidism and ophthalmopathy.

This specimen was peripheral blood mononuclear cells (PBMCs), taken at new diagnosis, from a patient treated with antithyroid drugs. These receptors all stem from a woman aged 30 to 39 with Graves disease.

In the case of this clonotype: This sequence may be a read error, since a much larger clone differs from it by one base. J is TRBJ1-4 and V is TRBV11-3; D uncertain. V was shortened by 5 bases and J by 4 bases, with 8 bases between the two germline ends. Germline CDR1 SGHNT, CDR2 YENEEA. The CDR3 runs to 13 residues. The CDR3 loop is CASSGRVNEKLFF. CDR3 nucleotides: TGTGCCAGCAGCGGGCGGGTTAATGAAAAACTGTTTTTT.

J is TRBJ1-3 and V is TRBV18; D is uncertain. Germline assignment: CDR1 KGHSH and CDR2 LQKENI. V was clipped by 2 bases and J by 3 bases, with 14 bases between them. The CDR3 has 16 amino acids. CDR3 sequence reads: CASSPGVASGGNTIYF. The CDR3 DNA sequence: TGTGCCAGCTCACCAGGAGTAGCCAGCGGTGGAAACACCATATATTTT.

This clonotype was detected a few times. J is TRBJ2-5 and V is TRBV15, with D possibly TRBD2 on 6 matching bases. V lost 0 bases, J lost 5 bases, and 13 bases lay in between. Per the germline V gene, CDR1 is LNHNV and CDR2 is YYDKDF (reference sequence). The CDR3 has 15 amino acids. The CDR3 here is CATSRDIGGGETQYF. CDR3 sequence (DNA): TGTGCCACCAGCAGAGATATCGGGGGTGGGGAGACCCAGTACTTC.

The table lists this clonotype with many counts. The genes are TRBV10-3 and TRBJ2-7; maybe TRBD2 (5 bases). From germline, CDR1 is ENHRY and CDR2 SYGVKD. The CDR3 runs to 11 residues. The ends were cut back, 6 bases at V and 4 bases at J, with 7 bases in the middle. CDR3 region: CAISSGYEQYF. In nucleotides, the CDR3 is TGTGCCATCAGCTCGGGGTACGAGCAGTACTTC.

The V and J genes are TRBV20-1 and TRBJ1-5; D is perhaps TRBD1 (5 bases). CDR3 length: 15 residues. Germline CDR1 is DFQATT and CDR2 is SNEGSKA (reference sequence). Deletions cut 1 base from V and 1 base from J, with 11 bases between. Written as DNA, the CDR3 is TGCAGTGCTAGAGTTCGGGGGATCAGCAATCAGCCCCAGCATTTT. Translating it yields CSARVRGISNQPQHF.

V usage is TRBV10-2 and J usage is TRBJ1-1; D uncertain. Germline CDR1 is WSHSY and CDR2 is SAAADI. The length of the CDR3 is 12 residues. Trimming took off 4 bases at V and 1 base at J, with 4 bases between the two ends. CDR3 sequence: CASSGQNTEAFF. As DNA, the CDR3 is TGCGCCAGCAGTGGACAGAACACTGAAGCTTTCTTT.

This clonotype was recorded only once. A much more abundant neighbour one base away suggests this may be a read error. The rearrangement uses TRBV11-2 and TRBJ2-1; 7 nucleotides line up with TRBD2. The assigned J gene may be wrong: the sequence end matches TRBJ2-5 better. The CDR3 contains 15 residues. From germline, CDR1 is SGHAT and CDR2 FQNNGV. The CDR3 nucleotides are TGTGCCAGCACCCCGGTCGGGGGGAGGTGGGAGACCCAGTACTTC. It is translated as CASTPVGGRWETQYF.

This clonotype was counted many times. V and J are TRBV4-1 and TRBJ2-5; D remains unclear. There are 14 residues in the CDR3. The germline V gene encodes CDR1 MGHRA and CDR2 YSYEKL. V lost 3 bases and J 1 base, leaving 9 bases between the germline ends. CDR3 DNA sequence: TGCGCCAGCAGCCAGGGTCGGAGCCAAGAGACCCAGTACTTC. Translation: CASSQGRSQETQYF.